Sequencing of this TCR beta chain was carried out in a study of blood T cell repertoires in COVID-19. Study-wide context: From the United States, Italy and Spain came samples of acute and convalescent COVID-19. The analysed material was cDNA or gDNA that came from T cells, B-cell-depleted T cells, or PBMCs.

TCRdb keeps only in-frame clones here, not all; method: immunoSEQ multiplex PCR. This sample has around 95,000 clones, with 88% found just once. CDR3 size: 16 residues. Trimming removed 4 bases from V and 0 bases from J; junction bases left unmatched: 3. The germline V gene encodes CDR1 SGHTS and CDR2 YDEGEE. The sequenced sample was peripheral blood. The sequence came from a human donor in a cohort sampled during active COVID-19. This chain joins TRBV5-8 and TRBJ2-5; 13 bases map to TRBD2. CDR3 bases: TGTGCCAGCAGCGCGGGACTAGCGGGAAACCAAGAGACCCAGTACTTC. Residues: CASSAGLAGNQETQYF.